The next 2 T cell receptor beta chains were all read from a single sample in a study of T-cell memory formation after mild COVID-19. TCRdb redid the calling of the 5' RACE reads with MiXCR, one entry per CDR3 protein. The sample has about 340,000 distinct CDR3 sequences; over 10% are singletons. The specimen sequenced was PBMCs or a T cell subset sorted from them (not recorded which). The receptors derive from a man between 18 and 35 years old who had mild COVID-19 (a few samples of this study predate the infection). Cell type and time point are not known.

This clonotype was observed a handful of times. The J gene is TRBJ2-1, the V gene TRBV5-1; TRBD2 aligns across 7 bases. After removal of 5 bases from V and 0 bases from J, the junction contained 5 bases not matched to a gene. This CDR3 has 15 residues. CDR1 and CDR2 from the germline V gene are SGHRS and YFSETQ. In nucleotides, the CDR3 is TGCGCCAGCAGGGCTGGGGAGGGCTCCTACAATGAGCAGTTCTTC. Translation gives CASRAGEGSYNEQFF.

The genes are TRBV5-6 and TRBJ1-1; maybe TRBD1 (5 bases). V was shortened by 4 bases and J by 5 bases, with 12 bases between the two germline ends. Germline V gene sequence: CDR1 SGHDT, CDR2 YYEEEE. The CDR3 is made up of 13 amino acids. Written as DNA, the CDR3 is TGTGCCAGCAGCCCCCTGCAGGGAACTGAAGCTTTCTTT. Protein product: CASSPLQGTEAFF.